The clone carrying this TCR beta chain was seen at least ten times. The antigen is unknown. The sample originates from a study of CD8+ T cells in alopecia areata. General observations from the study: Affected scalp, especially in alopecia totalis/universalis, had a higher clonality than normal scalp did. Compared with mice, patients displayed less clear TCR sharing, possibly for HLA-related reasons. When scalp samples are sequenced, resident alphabeta T cells of normal skin are also captured.

The CDR3 totals 14 residues. J lost 8 bases, V lost 6 bases, and 8 bases had no gene match. The germline V gene encodes CDR1 WNHNN and CDR2 SYGVQD (reference sequence). PBMC-derived CD4+ and CD8+ T cells were sorted. cDNA prepared by RNA extraction and subsequent reverse transcription served as the template for sequencing. Assay: immunoSEQ multiplex PCR; the TCRdb copy retains only in-frame clones and omits some. This repertoire shows 110,000 or so clones, roughly 66% found once; its top ten account for 2.8%. This sequence joins TRBV10-1 and TRBJ2-1; 9 nucleotides match TRBD2. The origin of this receptor is a human donor in good health. Sequencing was done on a sample of CD4+ T cells sorted from blood. The chain's CDR3 is CASSGGGARYEQFF. The CDR3 bases are TGCGCCAGCAGCGGCGGGGGGGCCAGGTATGAGCAGTTCTTC.